The next 8 T cell receptor beta chains were all read from a single sample in a study of T cells after yellow fever vaccination. Using its own MiXCR run on the 5' RACE reads, TCRdb lists one record per CDR3 protein. Altogether 500,000 to 650,000 distinct CDR3 sequences are present, approximately 13% being singletons, with the ten largest covering 15%. Sequencing was performed on PBMCs, taken on the day of the yellow fever booster vaccination. The receptors come from a man aged 25 to 45 who received the YFV17D yellow fever vaccine.

The rearrangement links TRBV18 to TRBJ1-1; TRBD1 matches at 7 bases. The V gene's germline CDR1 is KGHSH and CDR2 LQKENI. V shed 5 bases and J 5 bases; nucleotides not matched to a gene: 14. The CDR3 loop spans 16 amino acids. The CDR3 DNA follows: TGTGCCAGCTCATACTCCCGGACAGGAGCAACGACTGAAGCTTTCTTT. It is translated as CASSYSRTGATTEAFF.

This clonotype was counted a few times. The DNA of the CDR3 is TGTGCCAGCACTTGGACTAGCGGACACGAGCAGTACTTC. Translated, it gives CASTWTSGHEQYF. V gene TRBV28 combines with J gene TRBJ2-7; TRBD2 agrees at 10 bases. From germline, CDR1 is MDHEN and CDR2 SYDVKM. The V gene end was trimmed by 7 bases and the J gene end by 5 bases; junction bases not matched to a gene: 5. CDR3 length: 13 amino acids.

The chain couples TRBV6-1 to TRBJ1-2; D is perhaps TRBD1 (5 bases). CDR1 and CDR2 from the germline V gene are MNHNS and SASEGT. The CDR3 totals 15 residues. Trimming removed 5 bases from V and 2 bases from J, with 15 bases in between. The CDR3 sequence: CASSRSGPFNYGYTF. The CDR3 region has the DNA TGTGCCAGCAGTCGATCGGGACCATTCAACTATGGCTACACCTTC.

This sequence joins TRBV20-1 and TRBJ1-5; D ambiguous. The CDR3 is made up of 14 amino acids. V lost 4 bases and J lost 3, with 13 bases in between. The germline V gene encodes CDR1 DFQATT and CDR2 SNEGSKA (reference sequence). CDR3 protein: CSAKGSSANQPQHF. In DNA form, the CDR3 reads TGCAGTGCTAAAGGCTCCAGCGCCAATCAGCCCCAGCATTTT.

The chain carries TRBV9 and TRBJ2-5, with D hard to call. There are 13 residues in the CDR3. V lost 0 bases, J lost 5 bases, and 8 bases lay in between. Germline CDR1 and CDR2: SGDLS and YYNGEE. The DNA of the CDR3 is TGTGCCAGCAGCGTAGCTTCCGCCGAGACCCAGTACTTC. This translates into CASSVASAETQYF.

The chain links TRBV11-2 to TRBJ2-7; 10 positions match TRBD2. With V trimmed by 5 bases and J by 2 bases, 9 bases remained unmatched. CDR3 length: 16 amino acids. Germline CDR1 SGHAT, CDR2 FQNNGV. This chain's CDR3 is CASSLAGTSVAYEQYF. The CDR3 region has the DNA TGTGCCAGCAGCCTAGCTGGGACTAGCGTCGCCTACGAGCAGTACTTC.

The chain is built from TRBV30 and TRBJ2-5, with D unclear. CDR1 is GTSNPN and CDR2 is SVGIG in the germline V gene (reference sequence). The CDR3 has 13 residues. Trimming took 2 bases from V and 4 from J, leaving 11 bases between them. CDR3 sequence (DNA): TGTGCCTGGAGTCCGAGTGGCCCAGAGACCCAGTACTTC. Its protein is CAWSPSGPETQYF.

This clonotype was picked up a small number of times. The chain recombines TRBV29-1 with TRBJ2-3, with a tentative D call TRBD1 (6 bases). The CDR3 runs 14 residues. Per the germline V gene, CDR1 is SQVTM and CDR2 is ANQGSEA. V gave up 2 bases and J gave up 4 bases, with 13 bases separating them. The CDR3 reads CSVETRGPADTQYF. Written as DNA, the CDR3 is TGCAGCGTTGAAACCAGGGGACCCGCAGATACGCAGTATTTT.